Presented here are 30 T cell receptor beta chains from one specimen sequenced in a study of blood T cell repertoires in COVID-19. The repertoire was sequenced with immunoSEQ multiplex PCR; TCRdb's copy has only in-frame clones and lacks some. The repertoire holds 390,000 or so clones, roughly nine tenths seen once, with approximately 1% in the top ten. The material sequenced was PBMCs or T cells enriched from blood (not recorded which). These receptors came from a man aged 18 to 35 who had recovered from COVID-19.

This chain uses TRBV9 with TRBJ1-4, with D unclear. The CDR3 contains 14 residues. Germline-derived CDR1 and CDR2 are SGDLS and YYNGEE. V gave up 2 bases and J gave up 0 bases, with 5 bases separating them. In DNA form, the CDR3 reads TGTGCCAGCAGCGTTACTGCAACTAATGAAAAACTGTTTTTT. It codes for CASSVTATNEKLFF.

This chain joins TRBV19 and TRBJ2-5, with a possible D match to TRBD2 (6 bases). Germline CDR1 reads LNHDA; CDR2 reads SQIVND (reference sequence). V shed 7 bases and J shed 2 bases, with 17 bases lying between them. The CDR3 has 15 amino acids. The CDR3 sequence is CASNRGTQIQETQYF. The CDR3 region has the DNA TGTGCCAGTAATCGCGGGACTCAAATTCAAGAGACCCAGTACTTC.

This chain joins TRBV5-1 and TRBJ2-3; 8 bases are a match to TRBD1. The germline V gene has CDR1 SGHRS and CDR2 YFSETQ. The CDR3 extends over 16 amino acids. The ends lost 0 bases at V and 5 bases at J; junction bases unmatched: 8. This CDR3 is CASSLVTGQAVDTQYF. The CDR3 bases are TGCGCCAGCAGCTTGGTCACGGGACAGGCGGTAGATACGCAGTATTTT.

The J gene is TRBJ1-6, the V gene TRBV6-6, with TRBD1 identical over 7 bases. CDR1 and CDR2 (germline): MNHNY, SVGAGI (reference sequence). The CDR3 totals 14 residues. After removal of 7 bases from V and 7 bases from J, the junction contained 7 bases not matched to a gene. The CDR3 protein is CASTRQGNNSPLHF. CDR3 nucleotide sequence: TGTGCCAGCACCCGACAGGGTAACAATTCACCCCTCCACTTT.

The chain links TRBV28 to TRBJ2-7, with a possible D match to TRBD2 (7 bases). This CDR3 is built from 12 residues. Trimming cost V 2 bases and J 6 bases, with 8 bases left between them. The germline V gene has CDR1 MDHEN and CDR2 SYDVKM. CDR3 protein: CASSLRGAEQYF. The DNA of the CDR3 is TGTGCCAGCAGTTTACGGGGGGCCGAGCAGTACTTC.

This rearrangement joins TRBV4-1 to TRBJ2-7, with TRBD2 identical over 8 bases. Germline V gene sequence: CDR1 MGHRA, CDR2 YSYEKL. The V and J ends lost 4 bases and 2 bases, in that order; junction bases with no gene match: 13. CDR3 length: 17 residues. CDR3: CASSPILTGTRAYEQYF. In nucleotides, the CDR3 is TGCGCCAGCAGCCCGATATTAACCGGGACTAGAGCCTACGAGCAGTACTTC.

The chain links TRBV28 to TRBJ2-7, with a possible D match to TRBD2 (6 bases). Deletions cut 7 bases from V and 7 bases from J, with 20 bases between. Germline values: CDR1 MDHEN, CDR2 SYDVKM. There are 14 residues in the CDR3. CDR3 region: CASTRGAGGEEQYF. CDR3 DNA: TGTGCCAGCACTCGCGGGGCCGGGGGAGAAGAGCAGTACTTC.

V usage is TRBV18 and J usage is TRBJ2-7; 10 bases match TRBD1. Germline loops: CDR1 KGHSH, CDR2 LQKENI. The CDR3 runs 15 residues. V dropped 3 bases and J dropped 6; count of bases not matched to a gene: 8. CDR3 nucleotide sequence: TGTGCCAGCTCACCGAGACAGGGGGCGTTGGGCGAGCAGTACTTC. Its translation is CASSPRQGALGEQYF.

The chain links TRBV28 to TRBJ2-7, with TRBD1 as a possible D gene (8 bases). Trimming shortened V by 6 bases and J by 2 bases, and 14 bases separated the two germline ends. Germline-derived CDR1 and CDR2 are MDHEN and SYDVKM. This CDR3 is 14 amino acids long. CDR3 sequence reads: CASRLQGGPYEQYF. The CDR3 DNA is TGTGCCAGCAGGCTACAGGGGGGGCCCTACGAGCAGTACTTC.

V usage is TRBV15 and J usage is TRBJ1-2; 11 bases align to TRBD1. The junction had 4 bases not matched to a gene; V was cut back by 2 bases and J by 2 bases. Per germline, CDR1 LNHNV and CDR2 YYDKDF (reference sequence). The CDR3 is 16 residues long. The CDR3 spells CATSRIGQGANYGYTF. The CDR3 DNA reads TGTGCCACCAGCAGAATTGGACAGGGGGCGAACTATGGCTACACCTTC.

The chain links TRBV9 to TRBJ1-4, with 7 bases matching TRBD1. The CDR3 is 17 residues long. In germline, CDR1 is SGDLS, CDR2 YYNGEE. The ends lost 0 bases at V and 3 bases at J; junction bases unmatched: 8. This CDR3 is CASSVGKGANSNEKLFF. The CDR3 region has the DNA TGTGCCAGCAGCGTAGGAAAGGGGGCGAATTCTAATGAAAAACTGTTTTTT.

The rearrangement uses TRBV19 and TRBJ2-7; D possibly corresponds to TRBD2 (7 bases). The CDR3 sequence is 15 residues long. The V end was cut by 6 bases, the J end by 2 bases, with 17 bases between. Germline CDR1 reads LNHDA; CDR2 reads SQIVND (reference sequence). This CDR3 reads CASSPGRGQPYEQYF. The CDR3 nucleotides read TGTGCCAGTAGCCCCGGGCGGGGGCAACCCTACGAGCAGTACTTC.

The V and J genes are TRBV18 and TRBJ2-3, with 9 bases identical to TRBD2. Looked up from germline, CDR1 is KGHSH and CDR2 is LQKENI. CDR3 length: 16 residues. V shed 5 bases, J shed 5 bases, and the junction held 11 bases outside the gene matches. The CDR3 nucleotides read TGTGCCAGCTCATCCCTATATGCGGGAGGGCGAGATACGCAGTATTTT. It specifies CASSSLYAGGRDTQYF.

This chain uses TRBV11-2 with TRBJ1-5; D unclear. The CDR3 consists of 13 residues. The germline V gene encodes CDR1 SGHAT and CDR2 FQNNGV. V lost 1 base and J lost 4, with 5 bases in between. The CDR3 protein is CASSLGRNQPQHF. The CDR3 DNA is TGTGCCAGCAGCTTAGGGCGGAATCAGCCCCAGCATTTT.

The rearrangement links TRBV7-8 to TRBJ2-3, with TRBD2 as a possible D gene (5 bases). The CDR3 runs 15 residues. CDR1 is SGHVS and CDR2 is FQNEAQ in the germline V gene. With 4 bases removed from V and 3 bases from J, the gap between germline ends came to 14 bases. The CDR3 is CASSYGGSETDTQYF. DNA for the CDR3: TGTGCCAGCAGCTACGGCGGGTCAGAGACAGATACGCAGTATTTT.

This chain joins TRBV11-2 and TRBJ2-2, with 12 positions matching TRBD1. The germline V gene encodes CDR1 SGHAT and CDR2 FQNNGV. This CDR3 comprises 16 residues. J gave up 5 bases and V 5 bases, and 6 bases lay outside the gene matches. The CDR3 spells CASSLRDRGRTGELFF. CDR3 in DNA: TGTGCCAGCAGCCTACGGGACAGGGGGCGAACCGGGGAGCTGTTTTTT.

The chain is built from TRBV7-6 and TRBJ1-1; D is uncertain. The CDR3 has 15 amino acids. V was trimmed by 5 bases and J by 5 bases, leaving 18 bases between them. The germline CDR1 and CDR2 sequences are SGHVS and FNYEAQ. Here the CDR3 reads CASSPVWGGQTEAFF. The CDR3 nucleotides read TGTGCCAGCAGCCCCGTTTGGGGAGGTCAAACTGAAGCTTTCTTT.

This rearrangement joins TRBV7-9 to TRBJ1-5; 8 bases line up with TRBD1. The CDR3 length is 14 residues. The J segment lost 6 bases and the V segment lost 3 bases, leaving 4 bases of the junction unmatched. The V gene's germline CDR1 is SEHNR and CDR2 FQNEAQ (reference sequence). In DNA form, the CDR3 reads TGTGCCAGCAGCTTGGGACAGGTTGGTCAGCCCCAGCATTTT. Protein sequence: CASSLGQVGQPQHF.

The rearrangement links TRBV10-3 to TRBJ1-5; 8 bases agree with TRBD1. With V trimmed by 0 bases and J by 3 bases, 7 bases remained unmatched. The CDR3 sequence is 17 residues long. Per germline, CDR1 ENHRY and CDR2 SYGVKD. The CDR3 here is CAISESKGQGINQPQHF. CDR3 nucleotides: TGTGCCATCAGTGAGTCGAAAGGACAGGGAATCAATCAGCCCCAGCATTTT.

CDR3 coding DNA: TGTGCCAGTCAGGCCCTTACGAACACCGGGGAGCTGTTTTTT. Amino acid sequence: CASQALTNTGELFF. The J gene is TRBJ2-2, the V gene TRBV6-5; unclear D gene. Trimming took 9 bases from V and 0 from J, leaving 11 bases between them. The CDR3 sequence is 14 residues long. Germline CDR1 and CDR2: MNHEY and SVGAGI.

V and J are TRBV3-1 (or the pseudogene TRBV3-2) and TRBJ2-2; D gene uncertain. V was pared by 5 bases and J by 6 bases, with 4 bases between. CDR3 length: 11 residues. Per germline, CDR1 LGHDT and CDR2 YNNKEL (reference sequence). The CDR3 DNA reads TGTGCCAGCAGCGCGGCCGGGGAGCTGTTTTTT. Protein sequence: CASSAAGELFF.

The rearrangement uses TRBV5-1 and TRBJ2-3, with no clear D. From germline, CDR1 is SGHRS and CDR2 YFSETQ. This CDR3 is built from 16 residues. V was clipped by 4 bases and J by 0 bases, with 15 bases between them. In DNA, the CDR3 is TGCGCCAGCAGCCCCACAGTTACCCCTAGCACAGATACGCAGTATTTT. Its protein product is CASSPTVTPSTDTQYF.

This chain connects TRBV11-3 to TRBJ2-4; TRBD2 matches 7 bases. Unmatched junction bases numbered 6, after V lost 3 bases and J lost 4 bases. The CDR3 spans 15 residues. Germline CDR1 is SGHNT and CDR2 is YENEEA. CDR3 sequence (DNA): TGTGCCAGCAGCTTGGGAGGGAACCCTAAAAACATTCAGTACTTC. It yields the protein CASSLGGNPKNIQYF.

This rearrangement joins TRBV14 to TRBJ2-3, with D hard to call. The germline CDR1 and CDR2 sequences are SGHDN and FVKESK. V was pared by 0 bases and J by 4 bases, with 5 bases between. The CDR3 consists of 13 residues. The CDR3 bases are TGTGCCAGCAGCCAAGATCTTGCAGATACGCAGTATTTT. It is translated as CASSQDLADTQYF.

The chain joins TRBV5-1 to TRBJ2-1; 8 bases agree with TRBD2. CDR3 length: 16 amino acids. Per the germline V gene, CDR1 is SGHRS and CDR2 is YFSETQ. After removal of 0 bases from V and 2 bases from J, the junction contained 4 bases not matched to a gene. CDR3 DNA sequence: TGCGCCAGCAGCTTGGGGCCGGGGGGGACCTACAATGAGCAGTTCTTC. Protein: CASSLGPGGTYNEQFF.

The J gene is TRBJ2-1, the V gene TRBV19; 8 bases are a match to TRBD2. CDR1 and CDR2 from the germline V gene are LNHDA and SQIVND (reference sequence). Unmatched junction bases numbered 6, after V lost 3 bases and J lost 2 bases. This CDR3 has 16 residues. The CDR3 DNA reads TGTGCCAGTAGTATGGAGCGGGGGTCCACCTACAATGAGCAGTTCTTC. Translating it yields CASSMERGSTYNEQFF.

The chain carries TRBV7-8 and TRBJ2-2; 7 bases fit TRBD2. From germline, CDR1 is SGHVS and CDR2 FQNEAQ. The length of the CDR3 is 15 residues. V trimming: 5 bases; J trimming: 7 bases; junction bases outside the gene matches: 10. CDR3: CASSPRTSLGGELFF. The CDR3 DNA is TGTGCCAGCAGCCCCCGGACTAGTCTGGGCGGGGAGCTGTTTTTT.

V and J are TRBV27 and TRBJ1-1, with D possibly matching TRBD1 (5 bases). Trimming cost V 4 bases and J 1 base, with 10 bases left between them. The V gene's germline CDR1 is MNHEY and CDR2 SMNVEV (reference sequence). This CDR3 comprises 14 residues. CDR3: CASSSQVGNTEAFF. CDR3 coding DNA: TGTGCCAGCAGTTCACAGGTGGGGAACACTGAAGCTTTCTTT.

This rearrangement joins TRBV28 to TRBJ2-1; the D gene is possibly TRBD1 (6 bases). The CDR3 sequence is 17 residues long. The V gene lost 3 bases and the J gene lost 0 bases, with 15 bases spanning the gap. Germline V lookup: CDR1 MDHEN, CDR2 SYDVKM. In DNA, the CDR3 is TGTGCCAGCAGTTTTCAACAGGGAAGGAACTCCTACAATGAGCAGTTCTTC. Protein sequence: CASSFQQGRNSYNEQFF.

The CDR3 sequence is CASGGEAGNTEAFF. The CDR3 DNA reads as TGTGCCAGCGGCGGGGAGGCGGGGAACACTGAAGCTTTCTTT. The chain employs TRBV9 and TRBJ1-1; D gene unclear. The CDR3 spans 14 residues. Between the trimmed V and J ends, which lost 7 bases and 1 base, there was a span of 14 bases. Germline V gene data show CDR1 as SGDLS and CDR2 as YYNGEE.